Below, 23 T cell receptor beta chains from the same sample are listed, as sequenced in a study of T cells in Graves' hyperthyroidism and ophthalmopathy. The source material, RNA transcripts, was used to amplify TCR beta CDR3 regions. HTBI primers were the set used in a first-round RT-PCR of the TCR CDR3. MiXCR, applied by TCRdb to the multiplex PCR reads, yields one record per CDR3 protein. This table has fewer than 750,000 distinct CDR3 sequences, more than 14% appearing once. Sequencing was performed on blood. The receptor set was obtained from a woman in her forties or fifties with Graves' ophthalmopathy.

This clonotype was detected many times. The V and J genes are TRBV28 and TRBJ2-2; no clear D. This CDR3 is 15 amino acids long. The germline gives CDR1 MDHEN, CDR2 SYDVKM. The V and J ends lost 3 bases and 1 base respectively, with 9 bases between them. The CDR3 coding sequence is TGTGCCAGCAGTTTGGGATTCGGGAACACCGGGGAGCTGTTTTTT. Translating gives CASSLGFGNTGELFF.

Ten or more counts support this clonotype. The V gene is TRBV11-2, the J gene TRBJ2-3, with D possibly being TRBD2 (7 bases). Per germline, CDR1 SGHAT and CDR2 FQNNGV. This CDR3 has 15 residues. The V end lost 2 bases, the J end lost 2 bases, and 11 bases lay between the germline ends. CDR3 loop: CASSLFGGPTDTQYF. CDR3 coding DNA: TGTGCCAGCAGCTTATTCGGGGGGCCCACAGATACGCAGTATTTT.

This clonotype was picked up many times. The CDR3, as DNA: TGTGCCAGCAGTTATCACCCCCAAACCTACGAGCAGTACTTC. It is translated as CASSYHPQTYEQYF. This rearrangement joins TRBV6-1 to TRBJ2-7; D gene ambiguous. Per the germline V gene, CDR1 is MNHNS and CDR2 is SASEGT. The V and J ends lost 5 bases and 2 bases respectively, with 13 bases between them. The CDR3 runs to 14 residues.

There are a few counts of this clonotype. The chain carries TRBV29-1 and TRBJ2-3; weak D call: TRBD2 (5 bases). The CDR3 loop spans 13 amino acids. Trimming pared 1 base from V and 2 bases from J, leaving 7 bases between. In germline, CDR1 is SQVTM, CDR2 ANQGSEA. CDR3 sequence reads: CSVEGRTTDTQYF. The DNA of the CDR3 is TGCAGCGTTGAAGGGAGGACCACAGATACGCAGTATTTT.

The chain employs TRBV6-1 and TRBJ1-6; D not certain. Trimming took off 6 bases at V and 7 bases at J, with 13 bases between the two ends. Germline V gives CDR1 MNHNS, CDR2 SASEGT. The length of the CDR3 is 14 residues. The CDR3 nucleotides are TGTGCCAGCAGCAACACAATGACGAATTCACCCCTCCACTTT. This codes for CASSNTMTNSPLHF.

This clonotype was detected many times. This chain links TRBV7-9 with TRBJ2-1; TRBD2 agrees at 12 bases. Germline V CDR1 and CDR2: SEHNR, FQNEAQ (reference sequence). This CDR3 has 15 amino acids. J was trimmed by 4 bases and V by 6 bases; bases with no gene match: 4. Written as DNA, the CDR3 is TGTGCCAGCAGTTCTAGCGGGAGGGCATACAATGAGCAGTTCTTC. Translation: CASSSSGRAYNEQFF.

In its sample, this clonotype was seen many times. CDR3 in DNA: TGCGCCAGCACCGCTCAGAGCCCCCAAGAGACCCAGTACTTC. This translates into CASTAQSPQETQYF. The chain combines TRBV5-1 with TRBJ2-5; no firm D call. Germline-derived CDR1 and CDR2 are SGHRS and YFSETQ. The CDR3 is 14 residues long. The V gene lost 6 bases and the J gene lost 1 base, with 13 bases spanning the gap.

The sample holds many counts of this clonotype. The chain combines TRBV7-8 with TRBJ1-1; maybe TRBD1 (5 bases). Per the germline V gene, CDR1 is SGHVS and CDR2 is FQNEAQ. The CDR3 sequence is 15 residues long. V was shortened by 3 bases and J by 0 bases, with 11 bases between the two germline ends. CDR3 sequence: CASSFPAGMNTEAFF. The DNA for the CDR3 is TGTGCCAGCAGCTTCCCAGCAGGGATGAACACTGAAGCTTTCTTT.

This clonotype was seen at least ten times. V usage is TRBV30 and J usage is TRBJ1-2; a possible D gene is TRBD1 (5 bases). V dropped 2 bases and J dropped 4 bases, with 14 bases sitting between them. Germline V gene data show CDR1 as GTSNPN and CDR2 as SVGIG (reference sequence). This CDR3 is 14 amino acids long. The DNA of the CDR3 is TGTGCCTGGAGTAGGGGCCGGCGGCTCTATGGCTACACCTTC. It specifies CAWSRGRRLYGYTF.

CDR3 sequence reads: CASSFWGQGYNSPLHF. The CDR3 coding sequence is TGTGCCAGCAGTTTTTGGGGACAGGGCTATAATTCACCCCTCCACTTT. This rearrangement joins TRBV12-3 or TRBV12-4 to TRBJ1-6; 9 nucleotides match TRBD1. This CDR3 has 16 amino acids. V shed 3 bases, J shed 3 bases, and the junction held 3 bases outside the gene matches.

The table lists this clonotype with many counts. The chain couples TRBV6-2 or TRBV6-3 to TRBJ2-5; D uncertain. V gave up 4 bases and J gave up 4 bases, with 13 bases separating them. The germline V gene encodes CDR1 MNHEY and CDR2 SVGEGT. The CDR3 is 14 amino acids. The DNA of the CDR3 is TGTGCCAGCAGTTGGGCCCAAGTGAGAGAGACCCAGTACTTC. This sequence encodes CASSWAQVRETQYF.

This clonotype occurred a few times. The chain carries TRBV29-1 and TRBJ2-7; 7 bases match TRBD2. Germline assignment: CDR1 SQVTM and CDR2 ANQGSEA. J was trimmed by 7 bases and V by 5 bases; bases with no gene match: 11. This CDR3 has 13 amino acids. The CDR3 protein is CSVHGPAGREQYF. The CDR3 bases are TGCAGCGTTCACGGCCCCGCCGGGAGGGAGCAGTACTTC.

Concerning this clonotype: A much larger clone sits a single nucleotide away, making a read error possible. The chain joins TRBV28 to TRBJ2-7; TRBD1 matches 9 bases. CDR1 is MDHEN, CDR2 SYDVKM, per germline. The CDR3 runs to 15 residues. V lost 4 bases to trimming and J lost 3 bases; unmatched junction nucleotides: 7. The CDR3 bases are TGTGCCAGCAGTTCCTCGACAGGGGGGGTCTACGAGCAGTACTTC. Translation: CASSSSTGGVYEQYF. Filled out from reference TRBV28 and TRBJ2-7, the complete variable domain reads DVKVTQSSRYLVKRTGEKVFLECVQDMDHENMFWYRQDPGLGLRLIYFSYDVKMKEKGDIPEGYSVSREKKERFSLILESASTNQTSMYLCASSSSTGGVYEQYFGPGTRLTVT.

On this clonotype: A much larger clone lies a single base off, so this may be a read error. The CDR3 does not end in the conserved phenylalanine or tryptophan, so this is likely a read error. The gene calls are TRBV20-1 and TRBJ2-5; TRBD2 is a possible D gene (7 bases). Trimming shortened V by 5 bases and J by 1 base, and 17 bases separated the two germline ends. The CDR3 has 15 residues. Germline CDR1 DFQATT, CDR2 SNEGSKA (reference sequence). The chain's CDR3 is CSACQGGGLQETQYL. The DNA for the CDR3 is TGCAGTGCTTGCCAAGGGGGGGGTCTCCAAGAGACCCAGTACCTC.

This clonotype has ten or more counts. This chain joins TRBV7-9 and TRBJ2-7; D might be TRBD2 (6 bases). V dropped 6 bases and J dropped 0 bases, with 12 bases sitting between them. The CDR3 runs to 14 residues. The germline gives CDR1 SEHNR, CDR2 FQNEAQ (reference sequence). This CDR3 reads CASRIGGSSYEQYF. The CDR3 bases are TGTGCCAGCAGAATTGGAGGGAGCTCCTACGAGCAGTACTTC.

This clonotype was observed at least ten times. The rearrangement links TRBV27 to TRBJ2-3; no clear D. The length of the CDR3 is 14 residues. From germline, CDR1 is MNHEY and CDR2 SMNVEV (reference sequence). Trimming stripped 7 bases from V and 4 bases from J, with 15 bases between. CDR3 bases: TGTGCCAGCAACTTGGTAGGCCCCTCAGATACGCAGTATTTT. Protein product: CASNLVGPSDTQYF.

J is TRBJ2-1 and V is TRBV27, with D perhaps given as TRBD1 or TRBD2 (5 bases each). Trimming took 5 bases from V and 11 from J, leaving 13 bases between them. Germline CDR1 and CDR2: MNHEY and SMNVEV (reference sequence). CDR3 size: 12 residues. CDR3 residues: CASSPPGPQQFF. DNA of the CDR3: TGTGCCAGCAGTCCTCCGGGACCCCAGCAGTTCTTC.

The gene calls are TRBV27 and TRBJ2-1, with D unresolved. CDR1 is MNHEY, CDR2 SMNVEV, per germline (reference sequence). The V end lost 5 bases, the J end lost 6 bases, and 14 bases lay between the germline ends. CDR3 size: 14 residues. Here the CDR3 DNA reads TGTGCCAGCAGTCTCGTCCCAGGAAGCAATGAGCAGTTCTTC. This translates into CASSLVPGSNEQFF.

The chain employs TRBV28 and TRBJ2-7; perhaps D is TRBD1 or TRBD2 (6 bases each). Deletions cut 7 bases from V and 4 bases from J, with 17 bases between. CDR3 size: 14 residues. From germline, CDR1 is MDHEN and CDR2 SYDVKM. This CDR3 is CASIERGAWYEQYF. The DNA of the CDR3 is TGTGCCAGCATTGAAAGGGGGGCCTGGTACGAGCAGTACTTC.

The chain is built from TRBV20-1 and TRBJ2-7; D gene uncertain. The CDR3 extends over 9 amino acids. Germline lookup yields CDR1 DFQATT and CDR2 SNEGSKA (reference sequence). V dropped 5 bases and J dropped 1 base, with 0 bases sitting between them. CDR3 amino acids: CSASYEQYF. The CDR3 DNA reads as TGCAGTGCTTCCTACGAGCAGTACTTC.

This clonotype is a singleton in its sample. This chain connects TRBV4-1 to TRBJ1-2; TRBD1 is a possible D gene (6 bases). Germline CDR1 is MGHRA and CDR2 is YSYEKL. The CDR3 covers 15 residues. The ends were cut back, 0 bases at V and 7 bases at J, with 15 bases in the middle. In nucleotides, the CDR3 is TGCGCCAGCAGCCAAGAATCCGGGGGCCATAGTGGCTACACCTTC. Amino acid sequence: CASSQESGGHSGYTF.

The chain's CDR3 is CASSEQGLAVLNQETQYF. In DNA, the CDR3 is TGTGCCAGCAGTGAACAGGGACTAGCGGTCCTCAACCAAGAGACCCAGTACTTC. The V and J genes are TRBV2 and TRBJ2-5; 11 bases match TRBD2. Losses at the gene ends were 2 bases for V and 0 bases for J; bases not matched to a gene: 8. Germline-derived CDR1 and CDR2 are SNHLY and FYNNEI. The CDR3 has 18 residues.

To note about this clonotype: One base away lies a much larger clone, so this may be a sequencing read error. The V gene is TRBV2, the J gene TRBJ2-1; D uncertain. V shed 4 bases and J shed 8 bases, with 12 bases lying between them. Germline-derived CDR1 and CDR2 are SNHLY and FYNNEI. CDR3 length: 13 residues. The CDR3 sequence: CASSVSPYDEQFF. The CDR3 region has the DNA TGTGCCAGCAGTGTCTCTCCATACGATGAGCAGTTCTTC.